This paragraph covers one TCR beta chain sequence. Its specificity is not known. This entry comes from a study of T cell responses to AZD1222 COVID-19 vaccine. Findings and limits, study-wide: With dominance at 160-218 and 743-854, vaccine-associated CD4 TCRs spanned spike. Repertoire sampling was restricted to post-peak T cell response timepoints. It should be noted that donors were predominantly white British and more often female, and clonal diversity was possibly underestimated.

The CDR3 length is 15 residues. V lost 2 bases to trimming and J lost 2 bases; unmatched junction nucleotides: 4. CDR1 MGHRA and CDR2 YSYEKL come from the germline V gene. Profiled with immunoSEQ multiplex PCR; TCRdb holds only in-frame clones, not every one. The data hold 130,000 or so clones, with around 90% observed a single time. Here the sequenced sample was peripheral blood, taken 28 days after the second AZD1222 dose. This TCR was sampled from an adult who received the AZD1222 COVID-19 vaccine. J is TRBJ1-2 and V is TRBV4-1; TRBD1 agrees at 8 bases. The CDR3 spells CASSQQRTGNYGYTF. The CDR3 nucleotides are TGCGCCAGCAGCCAACAAAGGACAGGGAACTATGGCTACACCTTC.